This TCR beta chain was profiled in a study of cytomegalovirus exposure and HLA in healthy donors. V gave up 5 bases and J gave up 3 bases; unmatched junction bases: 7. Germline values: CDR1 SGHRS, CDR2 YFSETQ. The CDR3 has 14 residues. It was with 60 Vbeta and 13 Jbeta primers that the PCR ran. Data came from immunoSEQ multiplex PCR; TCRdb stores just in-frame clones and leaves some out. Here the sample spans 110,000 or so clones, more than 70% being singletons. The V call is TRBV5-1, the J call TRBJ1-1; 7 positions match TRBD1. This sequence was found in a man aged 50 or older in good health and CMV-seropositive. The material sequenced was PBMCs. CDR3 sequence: CASSPDRRHTEAFF. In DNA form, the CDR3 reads TGCGCCAGCAGTCCGGACAGGAGGCACACTGAAGCTTTCTTT.